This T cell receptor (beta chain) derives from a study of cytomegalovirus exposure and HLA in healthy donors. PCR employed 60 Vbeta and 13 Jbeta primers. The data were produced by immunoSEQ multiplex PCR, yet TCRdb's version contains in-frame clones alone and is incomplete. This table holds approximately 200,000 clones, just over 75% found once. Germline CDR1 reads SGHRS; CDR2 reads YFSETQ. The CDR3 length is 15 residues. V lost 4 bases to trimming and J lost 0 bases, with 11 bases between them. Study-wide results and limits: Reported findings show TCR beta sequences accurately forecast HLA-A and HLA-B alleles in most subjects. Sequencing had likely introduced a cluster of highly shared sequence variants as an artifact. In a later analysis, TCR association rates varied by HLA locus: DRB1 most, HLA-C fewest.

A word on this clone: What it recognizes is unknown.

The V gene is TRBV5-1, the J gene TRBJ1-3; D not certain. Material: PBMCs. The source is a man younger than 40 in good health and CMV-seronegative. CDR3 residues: CASSGGRSSGNTIYF. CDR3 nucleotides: TGCGCCAGCAGCGGCGGAAGATCCTCTGGAAACACCATATATTTT.